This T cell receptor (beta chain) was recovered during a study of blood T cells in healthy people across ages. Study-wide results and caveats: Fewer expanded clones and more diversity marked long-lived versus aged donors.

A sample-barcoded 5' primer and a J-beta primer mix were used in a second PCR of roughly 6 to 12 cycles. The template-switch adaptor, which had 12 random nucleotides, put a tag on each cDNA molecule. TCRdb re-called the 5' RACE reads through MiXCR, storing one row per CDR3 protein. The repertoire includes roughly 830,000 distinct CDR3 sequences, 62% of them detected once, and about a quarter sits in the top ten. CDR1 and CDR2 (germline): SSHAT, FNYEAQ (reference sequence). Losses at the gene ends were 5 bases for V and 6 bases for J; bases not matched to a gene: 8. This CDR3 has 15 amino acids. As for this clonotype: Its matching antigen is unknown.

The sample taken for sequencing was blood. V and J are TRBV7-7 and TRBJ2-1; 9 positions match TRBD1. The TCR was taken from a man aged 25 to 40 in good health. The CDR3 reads CASSTAGTGFNEQFF. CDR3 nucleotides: TGTGCCAGCAGCACTGCCGGGACAGGGTTCAATGAGCAGTTCTTC.